Reported below is one T cell receptor (beta chain). Its specificity is unknown. TCRdb's copy holds only in-frame clones and misses some; the assay was immunoSEQ multiplex PCR. Here the sample spans just over 2,000,000 clones, about 95% being singletons. J gave up 0 bases and V 3 bases, and 1 base lay outside the gene matches. This CDR3 is 15 amino acids long. Germline CDR1 and CDR2: LGHNA and YSLEER. This specimen comes from a study of shared clonotypes between healthy human individuals. CD8 cells regarded as naive lacked CD45RO, were positively chosen for CCR7, and omitted terminally differentiated effector memory CD45RA+ cells. Within Nashville, Tennessee resided all donors, each a Caucasian adult. Study results and caveats: Relative to clonotypes present in all four donors, those not shared had lower generation probabilities. Blood alone was sampled, and tissue repertoires likely differ.

The rearrangement uses TRBV4-3 and TRBJ2-2, with 7 bases that match TRBD1. This clonotype was obtained from a man between 18 and 29 years old in good health. Sequencing was performed on naive CD8+ T cells sorted from blood. DNA of the CDR3: TGCGCCAGCAGCCAGGGACAGTCGAACACCGGGGAGCTGTTTTTT. It yields the protein CASSQGQSNTGELFF.